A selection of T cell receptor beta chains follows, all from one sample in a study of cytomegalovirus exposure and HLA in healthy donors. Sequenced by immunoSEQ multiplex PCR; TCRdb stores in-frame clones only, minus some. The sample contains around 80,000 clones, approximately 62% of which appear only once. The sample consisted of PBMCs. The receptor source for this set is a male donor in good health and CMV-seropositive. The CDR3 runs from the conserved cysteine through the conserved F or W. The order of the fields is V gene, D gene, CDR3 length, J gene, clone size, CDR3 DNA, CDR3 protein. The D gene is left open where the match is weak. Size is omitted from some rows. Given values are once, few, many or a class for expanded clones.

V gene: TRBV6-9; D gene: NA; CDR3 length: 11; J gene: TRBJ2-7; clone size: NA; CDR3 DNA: TGTGCCAGCAGTTCTACCTACGAGCAGTACTTC; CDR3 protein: CASSSTYEQYF
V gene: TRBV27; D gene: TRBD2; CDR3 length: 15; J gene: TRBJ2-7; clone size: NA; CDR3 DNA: TGTGCCAGCAGTTTTAGCGGGAGGAATAACTACGAGCAGTACTTC; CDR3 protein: CASSFSGRNNYEQYF
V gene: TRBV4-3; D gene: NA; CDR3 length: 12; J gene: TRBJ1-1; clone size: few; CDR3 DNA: TGCGCCAGCAGCCACGAGGGGGCTGAAGCTTTCTTT; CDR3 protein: CASSHEGAEAFF
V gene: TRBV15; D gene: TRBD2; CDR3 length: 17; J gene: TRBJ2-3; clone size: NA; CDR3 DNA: TGTGCCACCAGCAGTGGCGGGACTAGCGGGAGAACAGATACGCAGTATTTT; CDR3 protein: CATSSGGTSGRTDTQYF
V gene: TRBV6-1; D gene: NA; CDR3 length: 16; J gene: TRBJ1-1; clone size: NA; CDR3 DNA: TGTGCCAGCAGTGAAAGGAATGAGTTTTTAGGGGCTGAAGCTTTCTTT; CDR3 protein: CASSERNEFLGAEAFF
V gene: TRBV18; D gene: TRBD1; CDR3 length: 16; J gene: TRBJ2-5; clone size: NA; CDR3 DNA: TGTGCCAGCTCACCAACTCGGGCAGGGGGCCCAGAGACCCAGTACTTC; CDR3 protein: CASSPTRAGGPETQYF
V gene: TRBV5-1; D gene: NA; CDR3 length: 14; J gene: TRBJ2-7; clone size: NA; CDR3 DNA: TGCGCCAGCAGGGATTCTAGGCCCCCTCTCGAGCAGTACTTC; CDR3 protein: CASRDSRPPLEQYF
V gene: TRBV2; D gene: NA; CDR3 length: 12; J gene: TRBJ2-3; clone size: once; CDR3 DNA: TGTGCCAGCACCCAGAGCACAGATACGCAGTATTTT; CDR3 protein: CASTQSTDTQYF
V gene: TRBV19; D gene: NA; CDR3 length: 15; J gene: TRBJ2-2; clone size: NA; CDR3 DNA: TGTGCCAGTAGTATAGGACAGTCGAACACCGGGGAGCTGTTTTTT; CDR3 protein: CASSIGQSNTGELFF
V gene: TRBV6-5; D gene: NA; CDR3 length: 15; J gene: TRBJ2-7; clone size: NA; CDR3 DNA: TGTGCCAGCAGTTGGTTTTCGGGAGCCTCCTACGAGCAGTACTTC; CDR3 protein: CASSWFSGASYEQYF
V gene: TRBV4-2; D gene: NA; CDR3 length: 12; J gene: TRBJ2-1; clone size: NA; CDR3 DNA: TGTGCCAGCAGCCAAGATCTAAATGAGCAGTTCTTC; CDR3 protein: CASSQDLNEQFF
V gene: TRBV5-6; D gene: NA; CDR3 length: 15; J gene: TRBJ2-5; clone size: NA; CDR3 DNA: TGTGCCAGCAGCTTGGGGGGGGATGGGGCTAATGAGCAGTACTTC; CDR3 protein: CASSLGGDGANEQYF
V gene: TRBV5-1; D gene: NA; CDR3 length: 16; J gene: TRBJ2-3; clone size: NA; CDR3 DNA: TGCGCCAGCAGCTTGGTTGCGGGGGCCGTCACAGATACGCAGTATTTT; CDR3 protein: CASSLVAGAVTDTQYF
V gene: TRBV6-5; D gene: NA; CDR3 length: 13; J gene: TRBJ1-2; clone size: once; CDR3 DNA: TGTGCCAGCAGCCACCCCCCTGCGGGTGGCTACACCTTC; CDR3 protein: CASSHPPAGGYTF
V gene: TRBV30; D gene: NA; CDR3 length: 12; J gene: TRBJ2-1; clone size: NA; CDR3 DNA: TGTGCCTGGAGTGTACGCGGCAATGAGCAGTTCTTC; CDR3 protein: CAWSVRGNEQFF